The 23 T cell receptor beta chains listed next were all sequenced from one sample in a study of cytomegalovirus exposure and HLA in healthy donors. Libraries were prepared by immunoSEQ multiplex PCR; TCRdb keeps only in-frame clonotypes and omits some of them. The sample records more than 95,000 clones, about 89% being singletons. The sample was PBMCs. The receptors here all came from a woman aged 18-29 years in good health and CMV-seronegative.

The V and J genes are TRBV19 and TRBJ2-6; TRBD1 matches 8 bases. This CDR3 has 17 residues. Losses at the gene ends were 5 bases for V and 2 bases for J; bases not matched to a gene: 8. Germline V gives CDR1 LNHDA, CDR2 SQIVND (reference sequence). DNA of the CDR3: TGTGCCAGTAGTCTCTGGACAGGGCTACCTGGGGCCAACGTCCTGACTTTC. Residues: CASSLWTGLPGANVLTF.

J is TRBJ2-4 and V is TRBV2; TRBD1 matches at 8 bases. In germline, CDR1 is SNHLY, CDR2 FYNNEI. J gave up 3 bases and V 5 bases, and 9 bases lay outside the gene matches. The CDR3 is 16 amino acids. CDR3 nucleotides: TGTGCCAGCAGTTACTCAGGGGGCGAGGTCAAAAACATTCAGTACTTC. Encoded protein: CASSYSGGEVKNIQYF.

This clone occurred once. The chain is built from TRBV2 and TRBJ2-1; D might be TRBD1 (6 bases). CDR3 size: 15 residues. Trimming removed 0 bases from V and 0 bases from J, with 6 bases in between. Germline values: CDR1 SNHLY, CDR2 FYNNEI. This chain's CDR3 is CASSEAQGSYNEQFF. The CDR3 DNA reads as TGTGCCAGCAGTGAAGCACAGGGCTCCTACAATGAGCAGTTCTTC.

This clone was recorded a few times. The chain has TRBV19 and TRBJ2-6, with D perhaps TRBD1 (6 bases). Germline assignment: CDR1 LNHDA and CDR2 SQIVND (reference sequence). Trimming cost V 3 bases and J 2 bases, with 8 bases left between them. This CDR3 is built from 15 residues. The CDR3 region has the DNA TGTGCCAGTAGTATCAGGGGCCCTGGGGCCAACGTCCTGACTTTC. Its protein is CASSIRGPGANVLTF.

The rearrangement uses TRBV4-2 and TRBJ1-3; D gene unclear. V was trimmed by 0 bases and J by 3 bases, leaving 9 bases between them. This CDR3 comprises 15 residues. Germline loops: CDR1 LGHNA, CDR2 YNFKEQ. CDR3 sequence (DNA): TGTGCCAGCAGCCAAGAAGACGGAGTTGGAAACACCATATATTTT. Translated, it gives CASSQEDGVGNTIYF.

This chain uses TRBV28 with TRBJ1-2, with D perhaps TRBD1 (5 bases). Trimming cost V 7 bases and J 4 bases, with 10 bases left between them. Germline CDR1 MDHEN, CDR2 SYDVKM. The CDR3 is made up of 12 amino acids. The CDR3 is CASTPGVYGYTF. In DNA, the CDR3 is TGTGCCAGCACCCCGGGGGTCTATGGCTACACCTTC.

This chain uses TRBV5-6 with TRBJ1-4; D unresolved. This CDR3 spans 15 amino acids. V dropped 1 base and J dropped 3 bases, with 10 bases sitting between them. Looked up from germline, CDR1 is SGHDT and CDR2 is YYEEEE. The CDR3 reads CASSLLTAANEKLFF. The CDR3 DNA reads as TGTGCCAGCAGCTTGCTTACAGCGGCTAATGAAAAACTGTTTTTT.

V gene TRBV13 combines with J gene TRBJ2-5, with 7 bases matching TRBD2. CDR3 length equals 12 residues. With 5 bases clipped from V and 9 bases from J, the junction kept 6 bases outside the gene matches. Germline assignment: CDR1 PRHDT and CDR2 FYEKMQ (reference sequence). DNA of the CDR3: TGTGCCAGCAGCCCCGGGAGGATGGCCCAGTACTTC. Protein product: CASSPGRMAQYF.

The CDR3 region is CASSIGLAGGRETQYF. The CDR3 coding sequence is TGTGCCAGTAGTATAGGACTAGCGGGAGGAAGAGAGACCCAGTACTTC. This chain joins TRBV19 and TRBJ2-5; the match to TRBD2 covers 13 bases. V shed 1 base, J shed 4 bases, and the junction held 3 bases outside the gene matches. Per the germline V gene, CDR1 is LNHDA and CDR2 is SQIVND (reference sequence). The CDR3 consists of 16 residues.

V usage is TRBV4-1 and J usage is TRBJ1-5; D gene uncertain. The germline gives CDR1 MGHRA, CDR2 YSYEKL. Trimming left V 2 bases short and J 9 bases short, with 8 bases between. The CDR3 runs 12 residues. This chain's CDR3 is CASSQLPGPQHF. The DNA for the CDR3 is TGCGCCAGCAGCCAACTCCCGGGGCCCCAGCATTTT.

The chain carries TRBV13 and TRBJ2-7; D is perhaps TRBD2 (5 bases). The CDR3 runs 15 residues. Deletions cut 0 bases from V and 6 bases from J, with 15 bases between. CDR1 is PRHDT and CDR2 is FYEKMQ in the germline V gene (reference sequence). CDR3 sequence: CASSLGAGGGREQYF. The CDR3, as DNA: TGTGCCAGCAGCTTAGGCGCGGGTGGAGGTCGCGAGCAGTACTTC.

The chain is built from TRBV5-4 and TRBJ1-2, with D tentatively TRBD1 (5 bases). The CDR3 totals 15 residues. CDR1 and CDR2 from the germline V gene are SGHNT and YYREEE (reference sequence). V lost 5 bases, J lost 5 bases, and 19 bases lay in between. CDR3 amino acids: CASRGTKGPPYGYTF. DNA of the CDR3: TGTGCCAGCAGGGGAACGAAGGGGCCGCCGTATGGCTACACCTTC.

This chain connects TRBV6-4 to TRBJ2-1, with 13 bases identical to TRBD2. Germline V gives CDR1 MRHNA, CDR2 SNTAGT. The CDR3 loop spans 14 amino acids. The trim removed 6 bases at V and 11 bases at J, leaving 7 bases unmatched. The CDR3 protein is CASSPRLAGGQQFF. DNA for the CDR3: TGTGCCAGCAGCCCCAGACTAGCGGGAGGACAGCAGTTCTTC.

This clone was seen only a few times. The chain joins TRBV5-1 to TRBJ2-7, with 7 nucleotides matching TRBD1. The CDR3 runs to 12 residues. After removal of 4 bases from V and 5 bases from J, the junction contained 3 bases not matched to a gene. Looked up from germline, CDR1 is SGHRS and CDR2 is YFSETQ. The DNA of the CDR3 is TGCGCCAGCAGCCCCACAGGGGACGAGCAGTACTTC. It yields the protein CASSPTGDEQYF.

The CDR3 spells CASSDFGTGVPGYTF. Here the CDR3 DNA reads TGTGCCAGCAGTGATTTTGGGACAGGGGTTCCTGGCTACACCTTC. V and J are TRBV25-1 and TRBJ1-2; 10 bases map to TRBD1. V shed 3 bases, J shed 7 bases, and the junction held 8 bases outside the gene matches. The germline gives CDR1 MGHDK, CDR2 SYGVNS. CDR3 size: 15 residues.

The chain has TRBV5-4 and TRBJ2-7; maybe TRBD2 (6 bases). Trimming shortened V by 4 bases and J by 0 bases, and 11 bases separated the two germline ends. CDR3 length equals 14 residues. The V gene's germline CDR1 is SGHNT and CDR2 YYREEE (reference sequence). CDR3 sequence: CASSGDWSSYEQYF. The CDR3 bases are TGTGCCAGCAGCGGGGACTGGAGCTCCTACGAGCAGTACTTC.

This rearrangement joins TRBV10-2 to TRBJ1-4; the match to TRBD1 covers 8 bases. CDR1 and CDR2 from the germline V gene are WSHSY and SAAADI. V shed 10 bases, J shed 4 bases, and the junction held 5 bases outside the gene matches. The CDR3 has 13 residues. The CDR3 DNA reads as TGCGCCACGAGGGACAGGAGTAATGAAAAACTGTTTTTT. Protein sequence: CATRDRSNEKLFF.

The genes are TRBV30 and TRBJ2-3; 9 bases map to TRBD2. CDR1 is GTSNPN and CDR2 is SVGIG in the germline V gene (reference sequence). This CDR3 region has 13 residues. With 4 bases clipped from V and 2 bases from J, the junction kept 1 base outside the gene matches. CDR3 coding DNA: TGTGCCTGGACTAGCGGGACCACAGATACGCAGTATTTT. Protein sequence: CAWTSGTTDTQYF.

This rearrangement joins TRBV4-1 to TRBJ2-1, with D uncertain. CDR3 size: 11 residues. Germline assignment: CDR1 MGHRA and CDR2 YSYEKL. The ends were cut back, 4 bases at V and 7 bases at J, with 5 bases in the middle. CDR3 sequence: CASSLSNEQFF. The CDR3 coding sequence is TGCGCCAGCAGCCTTTCGAATGAGCAGTTCTTC.

This sequence joins TRBV19 and TRBJ2-7, with 11 positions matching TRBD2. Germline-derived CDR1 and CDR2 are LNHDA and SQIVND (reference sequence). V shed 5 bases, J shed 4 bases, and the junction held 19 bases outside the gene matches. CDR3 length: 19 amino acids. CDR3 in amino acids: CASSGGDPASGRNVYEQYF. In DNA form, the CDR3 reads TGTGCCAGTAGTGGGGGCGACCCAGCTAGCGGGAGGAACGTATACGAGCAGTACTTC. Full variable domain (missing parts from reference TRBV19 and TRBJ2-7): DGGITQSPKYLFRKEGQNVTLSCEQNLNHDAMYWYRQDPGQGLRLIYYSQIVNDFQKGDIAEGYSVSREKKESFPLTVTSAQKNPTAFYLCASSGGDPASGRNVYEQYFGPGTRLTVT.

V usage is TRBV6-6 and J usage is TRBJ1-2; no clear D gene. The germline CDR1 and CDR2 sequences are MNHNY and SVGAGI (reference sequence). CDR3 length equals 11 residues. With 8 bases removed from V and 8 bases from J, the gap between germline ends came to 12 bases. CDR3 nucleotide sequence: TGTGCCAGCGGTTCCGTGGAGGGCTACACCTTC. Its translation: CASGSVEGYTF.

J is TRBJ1-4 and V is TRBV29-1; D gene ambiguous. V lost 4 bases and J 5 bases, leaving 11 bases between the germline ends. The length of the CDR3 is 13 residues. In germline, CDR1 is SQVTM, CDR2 ANQGSEA. This CDR3 reads CSVAASANEKLFF. The CDR3 bases are TGCAGCGTTGCCGCAAGCGCGAATGAAAAACTGTTTTTT. The full variable domain, its missing parts supplied by reference TRBV29-1 and TRBJ1-4, is SAVISQKPSRDICQRGTSLTIQCQVDSQVTMMFWYRQQPGQSLTLIATANQGSEATYESGFVIDKFPISRPNLTFSTLTVSNMSPEDSSIYLCSVAASANEKLFFGSGTQLSVL.

The chain uses TRBV18 and TRBJ1-1; 7 bases match TRBD1. Per germline, CDR1 KGHSH and CDR2 LQKENI. The trim removed 3 bases at V and 1 base at J, leaving 14 bases unmatched. The CDR3 is made up of 18 amino acids. The DNA for the CDR3 is TGTGCCAGCTCACCTTACTGGGGGGAAGGGGGCTCGAACACTGAAGCTTTCTTT. Encoded protein: CASSPYWGEGGSNTEAFF.